This entry lists 24 T cell receptor beta chains sequenced from one sample in a study of blood T cell repertoires in COVID-19. Clones were sequenced by immunoSEQ multiplex PCR, and TCRdb holds only the in-frame ones, with some missing. The repertoire holds roughly 160,000 clones, with less than 80% as singletons. The source material was PBMCs or T cells enriched from blood (not recorded which). The receptors originated from a woman in her 70s in a cohort exposed to, infected with or recovered from COVID-19 (not recorded which).

V is TRBV6-4 and J is TRBJ1-4; D perhaps matches TRBD1 (5 bases). In germline, CDR1 is MRHNA, CDR2 SNTAGT. This CDR3 comprises 13 residues. The ends were cut back, 9 bases at V and 3 bases at J, with 11 bases in the middle. The CDR3 bases are TGTGCCAGACGAACAGGAGCTAATGAAAAACTGTTTTTT. Translated, it gives CARRTGANEKLFF.

The rearrangement uses TRBV7-8 and TRBJ2-5, with a tentative D call TRBD1 (5 bases). The CDR3 spans 17 residues. Deletions cut 1 base from V and 2 bases from J, with 17 bases between. Looked up from germline, CDR1 is SGHVS and CDR2 is FQNEAQ. The CDR3 sequence: CASSLGRSDRDQETQYF. In DNA, the CDR3 is TGTGCCAGCAGCTTAGGAAGGAGTGACAGAGATCAAGAGACCCAGTACTTC.

The V call is TRBV7-2, the J call TRBJ1-5, with D possibly TRBD1 on 5 matching bases. The CDR3 loop spans 14 amino acids. V shed 1 base and J shed 6 bases, with 10 bases lying between them. The germline gives CDR1 SGHTA, CDR2 FQGNSA. The CDR3 coding sequence is TGTGCCAGCAGCTTAGATGGGGGGGGTCAGCCCCAGCATTTT. It is translated as CASSLDGGGQPQHF.

This clone occurred many times. The genes are TRBV7-8 and TRBJ1-3; D not resolved. CDR3 size: 16 residues. Trimming shortened V by 5 bases and J by 0 bases, and 14 bases separated the two germline ends. Germline CDR1 and CDR2: SGHVS and FQNEAQ. CDR3 sequence: CASSRLLEGSGNTIYF. Here the CDR3 DNA reads TGTGCCAGCAGCCGCCTCCTTGAGGGCTCTGGAAACACCATATATTTT.

The chain links TRBV4-1 to TRBJ1-5; D is uncertain. Germline-derived CDR1 and CDR2 are MGHRA and YSYEKL. V lost 0 bases, J lost 6 bases, and 9 bases lay in between. The CDR3 runs 14 residues. The CDR3 DNA is TGCGCCAGCAGCCAAGACGGGGAGGGTCAGCCCCAGCATTTT. This translates into CASSQDGEGQPQHF.

This chain uses TRBV3-1 (or the pseudogene TRBV3-2) with TRBJ1-5; TRBD1 agrees at 11 bases. This CDR3 has 15 residues. V was clipped by 4 bases and J by 5 bases; unmatched bases: 4. Germline-derived CDR1 and CDR2 are LGHDT and YNNKEL (reference sequence). CDR3 in amino acids: CASSPGTGGYQPQHF. For the CDR3, the DNA is TGTGCCAGCAGCCCCGGGACAGGGGGTTATCAGCCCCAGCATTTT.

Turning to this clone: At the DNA level, this CDR3 is encoded by other sequences in the same sample as well. This sequence joins TRBV7-2 and TRBJ1-1; a possible D gene is TRBD1 (6 bases). This CDR3 has 14 amino acids. Trimming took 0 bases from V and 2 from J, leaving 7 bases between them. The germline V gene encodes CDR1 SGHTA and CDR2 FQGNSA. CDR3 region: CASSLAGANTEAFF. CDR3 DNA: TGTGCCAGCAGCTTAGCGGGGGCAAACACTGAAGCTTTCTTT. Full variable domain (missing parts from reference TRBV7-2 and TRBJ1-1): GAGVSQSPSNKVTEKGKDVELRCDPISGHTALYWYRQSLGQGLEFLIYFQGNSAPDKSGLPSDRFSAERTGGSVSTLTIQRTQQEDSAVYLCASSLAGANTEAFFGQGTRLTVV.

J is TRBJ1-5 and V is TRBV5-1; 9 bases are shared with TRBD1. The CDR3 spans 16 residues. V lost 0 bases to trimming and J lost 1 base; unmatched junction nucleotides: 2. Germline V CDR1 and CDR2: SGHRS, YFSETQ. CDR3 amino acids: CASSLGTGGSNQPQHF. CDR3 nucleotide sequence: TGCGCCAGCAGCTTGGGTACAGGGGGCAGCAATCAGCCCCAGCATTTT. The whole variable domain, remainder taken from reference TRBV5-1 and TRBJ1-5, is KAGVTQTPRYLIKTRGQQVTLSCSPISGHRSVSWYQQTPGQGLQFLFEYFSETQRNKGNFPGRFSGRQFSNSRSEMNVSTLELGDSALYLCASSLGTGGSNQPQHFGDGTRLSIL.

The J gene is TRBJ2-3, the V gene TRBV15; D possibly corresponds to TRBD2 (6 bases). The CDR3 sequence is 13 residues long. Trimming removed 3 bases at V and 3 bases at J, with 7 bases between. The germline gives CDR1 LNHNV, CDR2 YYDKDF (reference sequence). This CDR3 is CATSRGGTDTQYF. DNA for the CDR3: TGTGCCACCAGCAGGGGGGGTACAGATACGCAGTATTTT.

This clone has a handful of counts. This chain joins TRBV5-1 and TRBJ2-5; maybe TRBD1 (5 bases). The CDR3 spans 14 residues. From germline, CDR1 is SGHRS and CDR2 YFSETQ. Trimming left V 2 bases short and J 5 bases short, with 13 bases between. The CDR3 DNA reads TGCGCCAGCAGCTTAGCCCCTGGGGCGGAGACCCAGTACTTC. Translated: CASSLAPGAETQYF.

The chain joins TRBV21-1 to TRBJ1-2; the table's D call of TRBD1 was not tested on the DNA. TRBV21-1 is assigned pseudogene status. The CDR3 is made up of 15 amino acids. The CDR3 sequence is CASSPRQGANYGYTF. The CDR3 DNA follows: TGTGCCAGCAGCCCGAGACAGGGGGCTAACTATGGCTACACCTTC.

This clone was detected ten times or more. Other nucleotide sequences from this sample produce the same CDR3. The chain is built from TRBV11-2 and TRBJ2-3; no reliable D call. Trimming shortened V by 5 bases and J by 4 bases, and 4 bases separated the two germline ends. This CDR3 has 11 amino acids. The germline gives CDR1 SGHAT, CDR2 FQNNGV. In DNA form, the CDR3 reads TGTGCCAGCAGCCTTCCAGATACGCAGTATTTT. This gives the protein CASSLPDTQYF.

This chain joins TRBV2 and TRBJ2-3; D unresolved. V was shortened by 2 bases and J by 2 bases, with 11 bases between the two germline ends. CDR3 length: 15 amino acids. Germline loops: CDR1 SNHLY, CDR2 FYNNEI. CDR3 bases: TGTGCCAGCAGTGAAATGGGCCCGTTCACAGATACGCAGTATTTT. Its protein product is CASSEMGPFTDTQYF.

The chain recombines TRBV7-8 with TRBJ2-7; 7 bases are a match to TRBD2. There are 15 residues in the CDR3. CDR1 is SGHVS, CDR2 FQNEAQ, per germline. V gave up 3 bases and J gave up 2 bases; unmatched junction bases: 7. DNA of the CDR3: TGTGCCAGCAGCTTCTTGGCTAGCGGAACCTACGAGCAGTACTTC. Its protein is CASSFLASGTYEQYF.

About this clone itself: The sample has other DNA sequences that encode this CDR3 too. The chain combines TRBV19 with TRBJ2-5; the D is unclear. The CDR3 sequence is 13 residues long. Trimming left V 2 bases short and J 2 bases short, with 6 bases between. Germline CDR1 reads LNHDA; CDR2 reads SQIVND (reference sequence). The CDR3 is CASSIPGQETQYF. In DNA, the CDR3 is TGTGCCAGTAGTATACCCGGTCAAGAGACCCAGTACTTC.

This clone has more than one count but fewer than ten. The chain couples TRBV9 to TRBJ2-5, with TRBD1 matching 9 bases. The CDR3 runs to 14 residues. V shed 4 bases and J 4 bases; nucleotides not matched to a gene: 5. Germline values: CDR1 SGDLS, CDR2 YYNGEE. The CDR3 is CASSPGQGRETQYF. As DNA, the CDR3 is TGTGCCAGCAGCCCCGGACAGGGGCGAGAGACCCAGTACTTC.

This clone was observed a handful of times. The J gene is TRBJ2-1, the V gene TRBV3-1 (or the pseudogene TRBV3-2), with 7 bases fitting TRBD2. The CDR3 consists of 14 residues. CDR1 LGHDT and CDR2 YNNKEL come from the germline V gene (reference sequence). V was clipped by 0 bases and J by 8 bases; unmatched bases: 4. In DNA, the CDR3 is TGTGCCAGCAGCCAAGATCCTAGCGGCTATGAGCAGTTCTTC. Translation gives CASSQDPSGYEQFF.

The gene calls are TRBV18 and TRBJ2-5; the match to TRBD2 covers 11 bases. V shed 3 bases, J shed 5 bases, and the junction held 17 bases outside the gene matches. Germline CDR1 reads KGHSH; CDR2 reads LQKENI. CDR3 length equals 19 residues. CDR3 region: CASSPLTGTSGPGAETQYF. The CDR3 DNA reads TGTGCCAGCTCACCCCTTACCGGGACTAGCGGACCTGGAGCGGAGACCCAGTACTTC.

This clone was seen just once. The chain recombines TRBV11-2 with TRBJ2-1, with D possibly TRBD2 on 6 matching bases. The germline CDR1 and CDR2 sequences are SGHAT and FQNNGV. Trimming pared 6 bases from V and 5 bases from J, leaving 17 bases between. The CDR3 runs to 15 residues. CDR3 DNA sequence: TGTGCCAGCAGTGGACTCGGAGGGGCAAACAATGAGCAGTTCTTC. Its protein product is CASSGLGGANNEQFF.

The chain is built from TRBV28 and TRBJ1-2; D possibly corresponds to TRBD1 (6 bases). With 7 bases removed from V and 5 bases from J, the gap between germline ends came to 17 bases. The CDR3 extends over 14 amino acids. Looked up from germline, CDR1 is MDHEN and CDR2 is SYDVKM. This CDR3 reads CASNPRGAEYGYTF. CDR3 sequence (DNA): TGTGCCAGCAACCCTCGGGGGGCGGAATATGGCTACACCTTC.

This clone was detected only once. The V call is TRBV4-1, the J call TRBJ1-5; D unresolved. The CDR3 has 15 residues. Trimming removed 0 bases at V and 4 bases at J, with 10 bases between. Germline CDR1 is MGHRA and CDR2 is YSYEKL. The CDR3 spells CASSQEGGGNQPQHF. The CDR3 DNA reads as TGCGCCAGCAGCCAAGAAGGAGGAGGGAATCAGCCCCAGCATTTT.

This clone has more than one count but fewer than ten. CDR3 coding DNA: TGTGCCAGCAGGCCGGGACAGAGCTACGAGCAGTACTTC. Translated: CASRPGQSYEQYF. J is TRBJ2-7 and V is TRBV28, with TRBD1 matching 7 bases. J was trimmed by 3 bases and V by 6 bases; bases with no gene match: 5. Looked up from germline, CDR1 is MDHEN and CDR2 is SYDVKM. The CDR3 is 13 residues long.

This chain connects TRBV6-6 to TRBJ2-1; D not certain. Trimming pared 0 bases from V and 8 bases from J, leaving 11 bases between. Germline loops: CDR1 MNHNY, CDR2 SVGAGI (reference sequence). The CDR3 is 14 residues long. The CDR3 here is CASSYSPISYEQFF. As DNA, the CDR3 is TGTGCCAGCAGTTACTCTCCTATTAGCTATGAGCAGTTCTTC.

V usage is TRBV4-3 and J usage is TRBJ2-1, with D tentatively TRBD2 (5 bases). The V gene's germline CDR1 is LGHNA and CDR2 YSLEER. This CDR3 contains 17 residues. V was shortened by 4 bases and J by 0 bases, with 16 bases between the two germline ends. The CDR3 DNA reads as TGCGCCAGCAGCCCGCGGATTCTGGGGAGCTCCTACAATGAGCAGTTCTTC. This encodes CASSPRILGSSYNEQFF.